This T cell receptor beta chain was documented in a study of cytomegalovirus exposure and HLA in healthy donors. Study observations and caveats: Most of the TCR beta V segments (in an earlier analysis) were productive either about 87% or about 30% of the time. A list of about 160 TCR beta chains associated with cytomegalovirus was given.

About this clone: What it binds is not known.

Primers included in the PCR were 60 Vbeta and 13 Jbeta primers. Here immunoSEQ multiplex PCR was the method, and the copy in TCRdb shows in-frame clones only, minus some. The table has fewer than 180,000 clones, 63% seen once; the top ten hold 5.5% to 9%. The sample consisted of PBMCs. The source is a woman aged 55-75 years in good health and CMV-seropositive.

Here the CDR3 reads CASTIQTSGSYEQYF. As DNA, the CDR3 is TGTGCCAGCACCATTCAGACTAGCGGGAGCTACGAGCAGTACTTC. The chain carries TRBV28 and TRBJ2-7, with TRBD2 matching 12 bases. Germline V gene lookup returns CDR1 MDHEN and CDR2 SYDVKM. With 7 bases clipped from V and 3 bases from J, the junction kept 7 bases outside the gene matches. The CDR3 totals 15 residues.